The source of this T cell receptor beta chain is a study of CD8 T cells in ankylosing spondylitis. Germline V gives CDR1 MNHEY, CDR2 SVGEGT. Trimming pared 6 bases from V and 3 bases from J, leaving 20 bases between. The CDR3 loop spans 16 amino acids. Study-wide results and caveats: The study looked at matched synovial fluid samples from ankylosing spondylitis patients. Disease-linked clones were reported to be significantly enriched there. What appeared characteristic of ankylosing spondylitis blood was a TCR beta motif of 7 or 8 highly homologous variants. As for the disease-linked clones, they showed a CD8+ phenotype and occurred at relatively low frequencies in peripheral blood.

Using quantitative 5'-RACE with molecular barcodes, the authors made TCR beta libraries. TCRdb re-called the 5' RACE reads with MiXCR, one entry per CDR3 protein. The data hold approximately 250,000 distinct CDR3 sequences, with around 8% observed a single time. This clonotype was seen only a few times. Its antigen is undetermined. The source material was blood, either unsorted or a sorted T cell fraction (not recorded which). This chain joins TRBV6-2 or TRBV6-3 and TRBJ1-2, with a weak D call TRBD1 (5 bases). This TCR was recovered from a female donor with ankylosing spondylitis or in good health (not recorded which). CDR3 sequence (DNA): TGTGCCAGCAGAACCCCTGCCGACAGCCCTCACTATGGCTACACCTTC. It yields the protein CASRTPADSPHYGYTF.